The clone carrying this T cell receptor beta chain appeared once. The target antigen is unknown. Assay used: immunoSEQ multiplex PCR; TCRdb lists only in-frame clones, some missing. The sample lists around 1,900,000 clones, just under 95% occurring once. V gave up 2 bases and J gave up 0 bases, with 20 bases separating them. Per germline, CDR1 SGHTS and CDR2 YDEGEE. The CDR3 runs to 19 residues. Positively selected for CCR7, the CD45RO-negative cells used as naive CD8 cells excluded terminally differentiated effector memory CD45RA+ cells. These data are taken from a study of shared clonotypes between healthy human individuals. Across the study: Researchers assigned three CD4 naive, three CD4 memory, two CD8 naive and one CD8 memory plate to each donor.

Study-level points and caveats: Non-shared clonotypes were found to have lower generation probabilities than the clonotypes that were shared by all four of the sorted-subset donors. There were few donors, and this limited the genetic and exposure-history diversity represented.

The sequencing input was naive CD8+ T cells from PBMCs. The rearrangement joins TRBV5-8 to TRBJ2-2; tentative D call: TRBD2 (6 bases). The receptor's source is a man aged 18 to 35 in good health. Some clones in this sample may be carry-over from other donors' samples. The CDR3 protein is CASSFSRRIAAANTGELFF. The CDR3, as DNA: TGTGCCAGCAGCTTTTCAAGGCGGATAGCGGCCGCGAACACCGGGGAGCTGTTTTTT.